This T cell receptor beta chain was profiled in a study of early T cells in non-severe SARS-CoV-2 infection. On the study more broadly: RNA in bulk from unsorted whole blood was sequenced, and chains were unpaired.

Study observations and caveats: VDJdb-based matching was biased toward anti-spike CD8 responses and missed private and CD4 specificities.

Individual cDNA molecules were tagged with unique molecular identifiers, the study reported. MiXCR, run by TCRdb on the 5' RACE reads, gives a single entry per CDR3 protein. The data contain approximately 69,000 distinct CDR3 sequences, approximately 12% of them singletons. This clonotype was seen at least ten times. Its antigen remains unidentified. Germline V lookup: CDR1 SGHTA, CDR2 FQGNSA. Unmatched junction bases numbered 7, after V lost 5 bases and J lost 0 bases. CDR3 length: 16 residues. This receptor was identified in an adult who was a healthcare worker with PCR-confirmed SARS-CoV-2 infection or an uninfected control (not recorded which). The sequenced material came from whole blood. The chain links TRBV7-2 to TRBJ1-3; TRBD1 matches 7 bases. CDR3 sequence reads: CASSQGVALSGNTIYF. The CDR3 coding sequence is TGTGCCAGCAGCCAGGGGGTAGCTCTCTCTGGAAACACCATATATTTT.